This TCR beta chain was recovered during a study of type 1 regulatory T cells. On the study more broadly: An in vitro protocol generated T-allo10, a Tr1-enriched, alloantigen-specific CD4 T cell product. Findings and caveats of the study: Compared with non-type 1 regulatory T cells, type 1 regulatory T cells showed a more restricted TCR repertoire.

On this clonotype itself: Its antigen is unidentified.

The germline V gene encodes CDR1 SGHAT and CDR2 FQNNGV. The CDR3 sequence is 15 residues long. V dropped 5 bases and J dropped 3 bases, with 14 bases sitting between them. MiXCR, applied by TCRdb to the reads, yields one record per CDR3 protein. The top ten clones hold around 8% of a sample with 70,000 or so distinct CDR3 sequences, roughly 20% of them seen once. The chain recombines TRBV11-2 with TRBJ2-1; D might be TRBD1 (6 bases). Sample: cultured type 1 regulatory T (Tr1) cells, either the whole culture or a sorted fraction (not recorded which). The source is a human donor in good health. Here the CDR3 reads CASSLGAGVYNEQFF. As DNA, the CDR3 is TGTGCCAGCAGCCTTGGGGCAGGGGTCTACAATGAGCAGTTCTTC.